These T cell receptor beta chains were read from a single sample in a study of blood T cell repertoires in COVID-19. Assay used: immunoSEQ multiplex PCR; TCRdb lists only in-frame clones, some missing. This sample carries roughly 380,000 clones, roughly 87% of them seen once, and the ten largest clones take 3.5% to 4%. The sequenced sample was peripheral blood. The receptors shown here come from a woman in her fifties or sixties with COVID-19, enrolled during active disease. CDR3s include the opening cysteine and the closing phenylalanine or tryptophan. Fields, in order: J gene, D gene, clone size, V gene, CDR3 DNA, CDR3 protein. D genes are given only for firm matches. Clone sizes are given selectively: once, few, many, or a class where the clone is expanded.

J: TRBJ1-5; D: .; size: .; V: TRBV24-1; DNA: TGTGCCACCAGTGATCATGGGCAGGGCCTCCTCAATCAGCCCCAGCATTTT; CDR3: CATSDHGQGLLNQPQHF
J: TRBJ1-3; D: .; size: .; V: TRBV3-1/TRBV3-2; DNA: TGTGCCAGCAGCCAAGAGGGGGCCCCTGGAAACACCATATATTTT; CDR3: CASSQEGAPGNTIYF
J: TRBJ1-2; D: .; size: once; V: TRBV4-1; DNA: TGCGCCAGCAGCCAAGTTCAGGTTTTGTTCTATGGCTACACCTTC; CDR3: CASSQVQVLFYGYTF
J: TRBJ1-1; D: .; size: .; V: TRBV7-9; DNA: TGTGCCAGCAGCTTGGGCCAACGCGCGCAACTTGAAGCTTTCTTT; CDR3: CASSLGQRAQLEAFF
J: TRBJ2-7; D: TRBD2; size: .; V: TRBV7-2; DNA: TGTGCCAGCAGCTTAGGTAGCGGGGGATCAAACTACGAGCAGTACTTC; CDR3: CASSLGSGGSNYEQYF
J: TRBJ2-7; D: .; size: .; V: TRBV3-1/TRBV3-2; DNA: TGTGCCAGCAGCCTAAGCGGGCCCTACGAGCAGTACTTC; CDR3: CASSLSGPYEQYF
J: TRBJ2-7; D: TRBD1; size: .; V: TRBV5-4; DNA: TGTGCCAGCAGCTTAACCGGGACAGGGTTACACGAGCAGTACTTC; CDR3: CASSLTGTGLHEQYF
J: TRBJ1-1; D: .; size: few; V: TRBV9; DNA: TGTGCCAGCAGCGTAGAGACATCCGGCACTGAAGCTTTCTTT; CDR3: CASSVETSGTEAFF
J: TRBJ2-6; D: .; size: .; V: TRBV5-1; DNA: TGCGCCAGCAGCAGGTTGGGTGACATCTCTGGGGCCAACGTCCTGACTTTC; CDR3: CASSRLGDISGANVLTF
J: TRBJ1-5; D: TRBD1; size: .; V: TRBV28; DNA: TGTGCCAGCAGAGGGGGCCCTGGGTCCCAGCATTTT; CDR3: CASRGGPGSQHF
J: TRBJ1-1; D: .; size: .; V: TRBV29-1; DNA: TGCAGCGTTGAAGATTCATGGAGGGGAGGTGAAGCTTTCTTT; CDR3: CSVEDSWRGGEAFF
J: TRBJ2-7; D: TRBD1; size: .; V: TRBV9; DNA: TGTGCCAGCAGCTCGGGACAGGGGGTGAGATCCTACGAGCAGTACTTC; CDR3: CASSSGQGVRSYEQYF
J: TRBJ1-6; D: TRBD1; size: .; V: TRBV9; DNA: TGTGCCAGCAGCGACGACAGGGTAAATTCACCCCTCCACTTT; CDR3: CASSDDRVNSPLHF
J: TRBJ1-2; D: TRBD1; size: .; V: TRBV24-1; DNA: TGTGCCACCAGTGATTTGAGACAGGGAAGCGGCTACACCTTC; CDR3: CATSDLRQGSGYTF
J: TRBJ1-2; D: .; size: .; V: TRBV20-1; DNA: TGCAGTGCCCCGAACTATGGCTACACCTTC; CDR3: CSAPNYGYTF
J: TRBJ1-2; D: .; size: .; V: TRBV7-2; DNA: TGTGCCAGCAGCTTGCTCGAGGTGGGGGGGAACTATGGCTACACCTTC; CDR3: CASSLLEVGGNYGYTF
J: TRBJ1-4; D: TRBD1; size: .; V: TRBV7-9; DNA: TGTGCCAGCAGCTCTCACAGGGGTAACATCGCAACTAATGAAAAACTGTTTTTT; CDR3: CASSSHRGNIATNEKLFF
J: TRBJ2-3; D: .; size: .; V: TRBV27; DNA: TGTGCCAGCAGTACCGGTGGCACAGATACGCAGTATTTT; CDR3: CASSTGGTDTQYF
J: TRBJ1-1; D: .; size: .; V: TRBV6-5; DNA: TGTGCCAGCAGCGAGGGTTACACTGAAGCTTTCTTT; CDR3: CASSEGYTEAFF
J: TRBJ1-2; D: TRBD1; size: few; V: TRBV6-6; DNA: TGTGCCAGCAGTTTTTTCCAACCCGGGACAGGTGGTGGCTACACCTTC; CDR3: CASSFFQPGTGGGYTF
J: TRBJ1-2; D: TRBD1; size: .; V: TRBV7-9; DNA: TGTGCCAGCAGCTTAGCGGGCCGGGACAGTGGTGGCTACACCTTC; CDR3: CASSLAGRDSGGYTF
J: TRBJ1-1; D: .; size: .; V: TRBV28; DNA: TGTGCCAGCAGTTTTTACCCTCGCAGTTTACGATTGGGCAATAGGAACACTGAAGCTTTCTTT; CDR3: CASSFYPRSLRLGNRNTEAFF
J: TRBJ2-3; D: .; size: .; V: TRBV4-2; DNA: TGTGCCAGCAGCCAGAAAAGCGGGCTCACAGATACGCAGTATTTT; CDR3: CASSQKSGLTDTQYF
J: TRBJ1-1; D: .; size: once; V: TRBV28; DNA: TGTGCCATCCAGGGTGGGCAGGGAATCACTGAAGCTTTCTTT; CDR3: CAIQGGQGITEAFF
J: TRBJ1-6; D: .; size: .; V: TRBV7-8; DNA: TGTGCCAGCAGCTTAGGCAGGGTCTCCTATAATTCACCCCTCCACTTT; CDR3: CASSLGRVSYNSPLHF
J: TRBJ1-4; D: .; size: few; V: TRBV18; DNA: TGTGCCAGCTCCCCGTTAGAAAATGAAAAACTGTTTTTT; CDR3: CASSPLENEKLFF
J: TRBJ2-5; D: .; size: once; V: TRBV7-9; DNA: TGTGCCAGCAGCCACAGGGCCGGTGGGGAGACCCAGTACTTC; CDR3: CASSHRAGGETQYF
J: TRBJ2-3; D: TRBD2; size: once; V: TRBV29-1; DNA: TGCAGCGCTGGACAGCGGGGGGGCCGAGGAGATACGCAGTATTTT; CDR3: CSAGQRGGRGDTQYF
J: TRBJ2-7; D: .; size: .; V: TRBV6-6; DNA: TGTGCCAGCAGTTACCCCTTGGGGGGGCCTTTCTCCGAGCAGTACTTC; CDR3: CASSYPLGGPFSEQYF
J: TRBJ1-1; D: .; size: .; V: TRBV28; DNA: TGTGCCAGCAGTCTTGGGGGGGCTGGTAGCACTGAAGCTTTCTTT; CDR3: CASSLGGAGSTEAFF
J: TRBJ1-1; D: .; size: .; V: TRBV9; DNA: TGTGCCAGCAGCGCCAGTTCCAGGGGAAAGACTGAAGCTTTCTTT; CDR3: CASSASSRGKTEAFF
J: TRBJ1-2; D: TRBD1; size: .; V: TRBV12-3/TRBV12-4; DNA: TGTGCCAGCAGGGCCCAGGGGGTGAAAGGCTACACCTTC; CDR3: CASRAQGVKGYTF
J: TRBJ2-7; D: TRBD1; size: few; V: TRBV5-1; DNA: TGCGCCAGCAGCTTGGATGGACAGGGGTACTACGAGCAGTACTTC; CDR3: CASSLDGQGYYEQYF
J: TRBJ2-5; D: .; size: once; V: TRBV10-3; DNA: TGTGCCATCAGTCCTGGACAGCAAGAGACCCAGTACTTC; CDR3: CAISPGQQETQYF
J: TRBJ1-2; D: .; size: .; V: TRBV28; DNA: TGTGCCAGCAGTTTAGAGGGCCCCCCTGGTTATGGCTACACCTTC; CDR3: CASSLEGPPGYGYTF
J: TRBJ1-2; D: TRBD1; size: .; V: TRBV30; DNA: TGTGCCTGGAGTGGGGGGACAGGGGGCCTCTATGGCTACACCTTC; CDR3: CAWSGGTGGLYGYTF
J: TRBJ2-7; D: .; size: .; V: TRBV28; DNA: TGTGCCAGCAGTTTATGGGGGGAGGCCCACTACGAGCAGTACTTC; CDR3: CASSLWGEAHYEQYF
J: TRBJ2-5; D: TRBD2; size: .; V: TRBV5-4; DNA: TGTGCCAGCAGCTCCCGACTAGCGGGGGGGCTGGGTCTAGAGACCCAGTACTTC; CDR3: CASSSRLAGGLGLETQYF
J: TRBJ1-6; D: .; size: .; V: TRBV5-6; DNA: TGTGCCAGCACCTCCTGGGGGTGGCAGGGGAATTCACCCCTCCACTTT; CDR3: CASTSWGWQGNSPLHF
J: TRBJ1-5; D: .; size: .; V: TRBV28; DNA: TGTGCCAGCAGTTTAAGACAGGCCGACAATCAGCCCCAGCATTTT; CDR3: CASSLRQADNQPQHF
J: TRBJ1-2; D: .; size: .; V: TRBV7-2; DNA: TGTGCCAGCAGCTTCGGACAGCTTAACTATGGCTACACCTTC; CDR3: CASSFGQLNYGYTF
J: TRBJ2-5; D: TRBD2; size: .; V: TRBV5-1; DNA: TGCGCCAGCAGCTTGTGGACTAGCGGTGAGCAAGAGACCCAGTACTTC; CDR3: CASSLWTSGEQETQYF
J: TRBJ1-2; D: .; size: few; V: TRBV7-6; DNA: TGTGCCAGCAGCTACGCCGGGGACTATGGCTACACCTTC; CDR3: CASSYAGDYGYTF
J: TRBJ2-2; D: TRBD2; size: .; V: TRBV7-6; DNA: TGTGCCAGCAGCTCCCCGGGAGGGTCCGCCGGGGAGCTGTTTTTT; CDR3: CASSSPGGSAGELFF
J: TRBJ1-3; D: .; size: .; V: TRBV19; DNA: TGTGCCAGTAGTATAGGGTGGCGGATCTCTGGAAACACCATATATTTT; CDR3: CASSIGWRISGNTIYF
J: TRBJ1-1; D: .; size: .; V: TRBV28; DNA: TGTGCCAGCAGCTCAGGAGGAAGACCTAACACTGAAGCTTTCTTT; CDR3: CASSSGGRPNTEAFF
J: TRBJ1-1; D: .; size: .; V: TRBV30; DNA: TGTGCCTTAAATCTCCAGGAGAACACTGAAGCTTTCTTT; CDR3: CALNLQENTEAFF
J: TRBJ1-5; D: .; size: .; V: TRBV7-8; DNA: TGTGCCAGCAGCCCCGCGGCGGGGGGTCGGATCCATTTT; CDR3: CASSPAAGGRIHF